The text below deals with one TCR beta chain. No antigen is known for it. RNA, once extracted, was reverse transcribed into cDNA for use as the sequencing template. Clones were sequenced by immunoSEQ multiplex PCR, and TCRdb holds only the in-frame ones, with some missing. The sample shows some 170,000 clones, about 63% of them seen only once. Germline-derived CDR1 and CDR2 are SQVTM and ANQGSEA. This CDR3 is built from 12 residues. The J segment lost 4 bases and the V segment lost 6 bases, leaving 4 bases of the junction unmatched. The study team obtained lesional scalp punch biopsies and peripheral blood from alopecia areata patients. This sample is drawn from a study of CD8+ T cells in alopecia areata. Study-level results: Lesional tissue from the scalp (especially in alopecia totalis/universalis) showed higher clonality than normal scalp.

This material consisted of CD4+ T cells sorted from blood, taken at week 0. This chain links TRBV29-1 with TRBJ1-2; 8 bases fit TRBD1. The origin of this receptor is a human donor with alopecia areata. The CDR3 loop is CSVTGVGYGYTF. In DNA, the CDR3 is TGCAGCGTGACAGGGGTGGGCTATGGCTACACCTTC.